The present T cell receptor beta chain was sequenced within a study of blood T cell repertoires in COVID-19 (dated by TCRdb to 2018 to 2021). As for the study more broadly: Samples covering the acute and convalescent phases of COVID-19 were provided by collaborators in the United States, Italy and Spain. The prospective study material was composed of cDNA or gDNA derived from T cells, B-cell-depleted T cells, or PBMCs. The dataset comprised deeply sampled blood TCRbeta repertoires from subjects exposed to, actively infected with, or recovered from COVID-19. The repertoires were made available in a free public database intended to serve as a resource for research on the immune response to SARS-CoV-2. Samples came from the ongoing ImmuneRACE study (first 160 participants) plus 1,254 subjects from 6 global collaborators. Nearly every sample came with metadata listing a de-identified subject ID, COVID-19 status, age in years and sex. HLA class I and class II types, where available, came from metadata supplied by the sample provider rather than from assay-based typing.

The CDR3 contains 14 residues, cysteine and phenylalanine counted. Kept here is only the CDR3 DNA, which spans 42 bases and is read in frame from base 1. The V end loses 5 bases and the J end loses 9 bases, and a stretch of 14 bases separates them. CDR1 MNHEY and CDR2 SVGEGT are derived from the germline V gene. For this clone: The specificity of this receptor is unknown. No much larger clone is present one base from it, and per-base qualities are unavailable.

Collaborating institutions collected whole blood in K2EDTA tubes following their own protocols. For TCRbeta analysis, collaborator samples were shipped as frozen whole blood, as isolated PBMCs, or as DNA extracted from either sample type. General findings and caveats noted by the study authors: The amount of clinical and demographic metadata varied by source and participant and was provided uncurated.

TCRbeta CDR3 regions were amplified from genomic DNA by means of the immunoSEQ Assay, a bias-controlled multiplex PCR. Per the original workflow: The number of nucleated cells in each sample was estimated by amplification of reference gene primers within the assay. To quantify the absolute abundance of each unique TCRbeta CDR3 rearrangement, sequence reads were collapsed and filtered. Productive Simpson clonality was computed per sample as the square root of Simpson's diversity index over productive rearrangements. TCRdb retrieved this table from immuneACCESS and kept in-frame rearrangements only. Not all clones are present; in checked studies, unresolved V genes account for under half, and no reason is known for the remainder. From that table come the V and J calls and clone size; the DNA was used to work out D and trimming. In all, the sample holds 110,000 to 150,000 clones, and around 87% of those were seen once. Of the sample, more than 5% is held by the ten largest clones.

The V and J genes are TRBV6-2 or TRBV6-3 and TRBJ1-6, with the D gene not confidently named. The receptor was derived from a human donor in a cohort sampled during active COVID-19. Sequencing used peripheral blood. The CDR3 in this case is CASSDLMGSSPLHF. At the DNA level, the sequence is TGTGCCAGCAGTGACCTGATGGGGAGTTCACCCCTCCACTTT.